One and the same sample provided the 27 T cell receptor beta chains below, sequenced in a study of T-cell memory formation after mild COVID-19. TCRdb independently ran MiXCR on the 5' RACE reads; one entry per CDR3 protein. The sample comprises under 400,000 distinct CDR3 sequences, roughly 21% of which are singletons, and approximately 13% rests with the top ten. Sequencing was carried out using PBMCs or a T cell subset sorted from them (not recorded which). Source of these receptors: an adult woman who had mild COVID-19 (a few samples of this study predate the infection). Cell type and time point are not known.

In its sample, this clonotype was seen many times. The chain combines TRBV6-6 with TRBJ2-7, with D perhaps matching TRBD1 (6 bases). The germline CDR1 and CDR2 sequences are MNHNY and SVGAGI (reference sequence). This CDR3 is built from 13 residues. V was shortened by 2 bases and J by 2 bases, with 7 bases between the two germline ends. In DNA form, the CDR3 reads TGTGCCAGCAGTTACGGGGGCCCCTACGAGCAGTACTTC. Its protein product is CASSYGGPYEQYF.

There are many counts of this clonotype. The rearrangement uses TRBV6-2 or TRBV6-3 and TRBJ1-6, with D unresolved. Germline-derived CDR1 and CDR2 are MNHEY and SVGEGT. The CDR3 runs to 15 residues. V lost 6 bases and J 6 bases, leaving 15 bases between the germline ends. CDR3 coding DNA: TGTGCCAGCAGCCGCCGTCCCGGCGGTAATTCACCCCTCCACTTT. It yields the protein CASSRRPGGNSPLHF.

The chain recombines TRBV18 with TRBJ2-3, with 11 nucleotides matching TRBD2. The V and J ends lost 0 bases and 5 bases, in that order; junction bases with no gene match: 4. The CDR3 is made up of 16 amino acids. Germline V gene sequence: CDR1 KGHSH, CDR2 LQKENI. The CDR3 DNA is TGTGCCAGCTCACCACCGAACCTAGCGGGAGGAGATACGCAGTATTTT. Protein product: CASSPPNLAGGDTQYF.

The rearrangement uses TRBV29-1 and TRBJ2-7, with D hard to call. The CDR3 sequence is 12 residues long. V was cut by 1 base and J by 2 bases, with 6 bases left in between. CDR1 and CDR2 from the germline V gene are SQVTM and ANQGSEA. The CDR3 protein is CSVEGTTYEQYF. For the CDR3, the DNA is TGCAGCGTTGAAGGCACAACCTACGAGCAGTACTTC.

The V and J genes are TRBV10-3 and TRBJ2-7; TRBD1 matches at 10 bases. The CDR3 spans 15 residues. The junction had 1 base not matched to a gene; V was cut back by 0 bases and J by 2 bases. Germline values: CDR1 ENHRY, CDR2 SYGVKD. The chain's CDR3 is CAISESGTGAYEQYF. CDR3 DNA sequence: TGTGCCATCAGTGAGTCCGGGACAGGGGCCTACGAGCAGTACTTC.

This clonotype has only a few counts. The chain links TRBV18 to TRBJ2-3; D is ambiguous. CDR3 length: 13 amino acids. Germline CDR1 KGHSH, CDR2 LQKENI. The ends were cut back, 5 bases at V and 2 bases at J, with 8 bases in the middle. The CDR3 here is CASSSVNTDTQYF. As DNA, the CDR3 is TGTGCCAGCTCATCCGTAAACACAGATACGCAGTATTTT.

The CDR3 DNA reads TGTGCCAGCAGCCGTCTACGGGAGGGCCAGCAGTTCTTC. It encodes CASSRLREGQQFF. The rearrangement joins TRBV3-1 to TRBJ2-1, with TRBD2 identical over 8 bases. From germline, CDR1 is LGHDT and CDR2 YNNKEL (reference sequence). The CDR3 runs to 13 residues. The trim removed 4 bases at V and 11 bases at J, leaving 7 bases unmatched.

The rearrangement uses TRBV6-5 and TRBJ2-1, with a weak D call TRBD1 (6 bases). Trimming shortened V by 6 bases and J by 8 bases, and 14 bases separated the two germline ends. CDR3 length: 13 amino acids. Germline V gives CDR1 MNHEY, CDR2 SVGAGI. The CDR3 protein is CASRETQGYEQFF. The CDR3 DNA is TGTGCCAGCAGGGAAACACAGGGCTATGAGCAGTTCTTC.

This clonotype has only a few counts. The CDR3 DNA is TGCAGCGTTCCCCCAGGGACTGAAGCTTTCTTT. Protein sequence: CSVPPGTEAFF. V is TRBV29-1 and J is TRBJ1-1; possible D gene TRBD1, 5 bases. V lost 5 bases to trimming and J lost 5 bases, with 9 bases between them. Looked up from germline, CDR1 is SQVTM and CDR2 is ANQGSEA. CDR3 length equals 11 residues. The full variable domain, with the rest looked up from reference TRBV29-1 and TRBJ1-1, is SAVISQKPSRDICQRGTSLTIQCQVDSQVTMMFWYRQQPGQSLTLIATANQGSEATYESGFVIDKFPISRPNLTFSTLTVSNMSPEDSSIYLCSVPPGTEAFFGQGTRLTVV.

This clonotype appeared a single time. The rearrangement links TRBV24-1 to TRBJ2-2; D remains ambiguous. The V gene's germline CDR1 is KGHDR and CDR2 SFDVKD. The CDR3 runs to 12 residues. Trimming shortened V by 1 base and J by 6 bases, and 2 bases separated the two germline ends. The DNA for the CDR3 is TGTGCCACCAGTGATTTCGCCGGGGAGCTGTTTTTT. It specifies CATSDFAGELFF.

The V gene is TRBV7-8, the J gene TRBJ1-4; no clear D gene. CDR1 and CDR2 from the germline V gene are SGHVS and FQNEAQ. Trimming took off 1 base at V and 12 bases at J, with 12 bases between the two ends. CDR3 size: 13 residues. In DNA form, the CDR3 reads TGTGCCAGCAGCTTAGGATTAGAGGGTCAACTGTTTTTT. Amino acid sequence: CASSLGLEGQLFF. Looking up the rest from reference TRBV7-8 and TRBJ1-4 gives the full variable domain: GAGVSQSPRYKVAKRGQDVALRCDPISGHVSLFWYQQALGQGPEFLTYFQNEAQLDKSGLPSDRFFAERPEGSVSTLKIQRTQQEDSAVYLCASSLGLEGQLFFGSGTQLSVL.

CDR3 in amino acids: CASSSHSRLSSYEQYF. CDR3 DNA: TGTGCCAGCAGCTCACATTCCCGCCTTAGCTCCTACGAGCAGTACTTC. This chain links TRBV6-5 with TRBJ2-7; D gene ambiguous. The ends were cut back, 6 bases at V and 0 bases at J, with 18 bases in the middle. CDR3 length equals 16 residues. Per germline, CDR1 MNHEY and CDR2 SVGAGI.

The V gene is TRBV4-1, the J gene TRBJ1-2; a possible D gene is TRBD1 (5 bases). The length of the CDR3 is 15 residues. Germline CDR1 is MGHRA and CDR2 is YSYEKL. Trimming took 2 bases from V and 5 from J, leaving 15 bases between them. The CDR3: CASSQPSGLQYGYTF. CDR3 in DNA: TGCGCCAGCAGCCAACCCTCGGGGCTACAGTATGGCTACACCTTC.

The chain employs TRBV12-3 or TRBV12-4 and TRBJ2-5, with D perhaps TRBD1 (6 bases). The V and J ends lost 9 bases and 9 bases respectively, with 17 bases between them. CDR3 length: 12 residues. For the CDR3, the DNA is TGTGCCAGTACAGGGTCCCAGTGGGCCCAGTACTTC. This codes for CASTGSQWAQYF.

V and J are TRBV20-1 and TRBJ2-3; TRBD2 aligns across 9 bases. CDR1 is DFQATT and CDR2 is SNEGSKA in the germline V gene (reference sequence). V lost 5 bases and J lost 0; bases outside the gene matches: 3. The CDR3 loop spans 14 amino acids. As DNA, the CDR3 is TGCAGTGCTCTAGCGGGGTCTAGCACAGATACGCAGTATTTT. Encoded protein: CSALAGSSTDTQYF.

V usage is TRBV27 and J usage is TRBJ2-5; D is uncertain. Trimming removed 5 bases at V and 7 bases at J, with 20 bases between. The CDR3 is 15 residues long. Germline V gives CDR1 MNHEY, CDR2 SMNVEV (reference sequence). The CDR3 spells CASSPGSQYWTTQYF. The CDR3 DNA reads TGTGCCAGCAGTCCCGGATCCCAGTATTGGACGACCCAGTACTTC.

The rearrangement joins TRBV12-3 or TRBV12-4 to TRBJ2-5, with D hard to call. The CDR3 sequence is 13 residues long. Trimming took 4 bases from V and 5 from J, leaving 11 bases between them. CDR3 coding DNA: TGTGCCAGCAGTTCCTCCGCCTGGGAGACCCAGTACTTC. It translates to CASSSSAWETQYF.

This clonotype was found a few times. The CDR3 DNA follows: TGTGCCACCAGTGATTCCAGCGGGAGTTTCTACAATGAGCAGTTCTTC. It translates to CATSDSSGSFYNEQFF. The V call is TRBV24-1, the J call TRBJ2-1, with 8 bases identical to TRBD2. Germline V gene lookup returns CDR1 KGHDR and CDR2 SFDVKD. The ends lost 2 bases at V and 3 bases at J; junction bases unmatched: 5. The CDR3 loop spans 16 amino acids.

The CDR3 DNA sequence: TGTGCCAGCAACCCCAGGGATTCAAGCCACTACGAGCAGTACTTC. It encodes CASNPRDSSHYEQYF. The chain uses TRBV28 and TRBJ2-7; the D gene is possibly TRBD1 (5 bases). The CDR3 length is 15 residues. The V end lost 7 bases, the J end lost 3 bases, and 19 bases lay between the germline ends. Germline CDR1 and CDR2: MDHEN and SYDVKM.

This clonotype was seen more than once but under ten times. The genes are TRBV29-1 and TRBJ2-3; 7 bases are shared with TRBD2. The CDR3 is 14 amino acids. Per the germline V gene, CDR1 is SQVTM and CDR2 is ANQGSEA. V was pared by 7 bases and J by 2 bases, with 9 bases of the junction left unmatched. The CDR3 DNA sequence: TGCAGCGCGAGGGAGGGAGAGGCCACAGATACGCAGTATTTT. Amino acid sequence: CSAREGEATDTQYF.

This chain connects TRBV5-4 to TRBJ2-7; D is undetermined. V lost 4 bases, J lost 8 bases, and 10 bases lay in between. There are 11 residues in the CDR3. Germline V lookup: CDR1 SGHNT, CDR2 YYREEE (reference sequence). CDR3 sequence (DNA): TGTGCCAGCAGCCTCTCAGGCCAGCAGTACTTC. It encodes CASSLSGQQYF.

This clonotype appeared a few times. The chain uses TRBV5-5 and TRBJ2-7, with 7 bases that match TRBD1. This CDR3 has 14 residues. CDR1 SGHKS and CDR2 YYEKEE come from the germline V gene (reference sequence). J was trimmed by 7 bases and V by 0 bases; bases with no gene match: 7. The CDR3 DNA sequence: TGTGCCAGCAGCTTGGGACAGGGCTTTTGGGAGCAGTACTTC. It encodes CASSLGQGFWEQYF. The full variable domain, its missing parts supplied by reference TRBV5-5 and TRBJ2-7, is DAGVTQSPTHLIKTRGQQVTLRCSPISGHKSVSWYQQVLGQGPQFIFQYYEKEERGRGNFPDRFSARQFPNYSSELNVNALLLGDSALYLCASSLGQGFWEQYFGPGTRLTVT.

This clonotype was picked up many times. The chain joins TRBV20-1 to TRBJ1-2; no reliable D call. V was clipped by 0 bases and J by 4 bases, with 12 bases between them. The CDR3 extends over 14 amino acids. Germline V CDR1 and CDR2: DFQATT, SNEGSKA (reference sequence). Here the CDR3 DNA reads TGCAGTGCTAGAGATCCTACGGGAGTCTATGGCTACACCTTC. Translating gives CSARDPTGVYGYTF.

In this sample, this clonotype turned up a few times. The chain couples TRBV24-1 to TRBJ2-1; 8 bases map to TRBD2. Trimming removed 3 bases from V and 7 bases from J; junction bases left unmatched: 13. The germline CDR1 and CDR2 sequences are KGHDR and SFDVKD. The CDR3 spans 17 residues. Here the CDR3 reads CATSDRTSTDRFNEQFF. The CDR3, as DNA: TGTGCCACCAGTGATAGGACTAGCACCGACCGATTTAATGAGCAGTTCTTC.

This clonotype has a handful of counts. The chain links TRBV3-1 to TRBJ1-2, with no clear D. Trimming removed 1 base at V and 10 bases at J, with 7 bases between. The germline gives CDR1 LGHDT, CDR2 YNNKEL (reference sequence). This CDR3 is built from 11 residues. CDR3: CASSQVAAYTF. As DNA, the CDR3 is TGTGCCAGCAGCCAAGTTGCGGCCTACACCTTC.

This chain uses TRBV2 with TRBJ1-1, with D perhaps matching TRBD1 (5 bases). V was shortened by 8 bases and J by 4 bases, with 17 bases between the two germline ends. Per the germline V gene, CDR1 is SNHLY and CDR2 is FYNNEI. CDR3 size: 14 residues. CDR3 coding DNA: TGTGCCAGCGAACCGGGGGTAACGCTCACTGAAGCTTTCTTT. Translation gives CASEPGVTLTEAFF.

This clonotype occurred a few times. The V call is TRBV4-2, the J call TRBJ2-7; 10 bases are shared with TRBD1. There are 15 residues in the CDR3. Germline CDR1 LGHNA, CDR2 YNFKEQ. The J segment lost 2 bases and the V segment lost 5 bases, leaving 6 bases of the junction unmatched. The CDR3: CASSSRTGGPYEQYF. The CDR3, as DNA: TGTGCCAGCAGCTCGAGGACAGGGGGTCCCTACGAGCAGTACTTC.